This T cell receptor beta chain was identified in a study of Graves' ophthalmopathy and Graves' hyperthyroidism. The authors amplified TCR beta CDR3 regions, and they did so from RNA transcripts for repertoire sequencing. RT-PCR in the first round used HTBI primers; a second-round multiplex PCR followed. TCRdb used MiXCR to reprocess the multiplex PCR reads, holding one entry per CDR3 protein. Here the sample spans 650,000 to 900,000 distinct CDR3 sequences, 35% to 50% being singletons. The CDR3 is 15 amino acids. V lost 4 bases and J 9 bases, leaving 17 bases between the germline ends. Germline CDR1 SGHNT, CDR2 YYREEE (reference sequence). There are a few counts of this clonotype.

The chain is built from TRBV5-4 and TRBJ1-6; D remains unclear. Sequenced input: peripheral blood. This sequence originates from an adult man with Graves' ophthalmopathy. The chain's CDR3 is CASSMVGVTSSPLHF. The CDR3 DNA sequence: TGTGCCAGCAGCATGGTTGGGGTCACGAGTTCACCCCTCCACTTT.